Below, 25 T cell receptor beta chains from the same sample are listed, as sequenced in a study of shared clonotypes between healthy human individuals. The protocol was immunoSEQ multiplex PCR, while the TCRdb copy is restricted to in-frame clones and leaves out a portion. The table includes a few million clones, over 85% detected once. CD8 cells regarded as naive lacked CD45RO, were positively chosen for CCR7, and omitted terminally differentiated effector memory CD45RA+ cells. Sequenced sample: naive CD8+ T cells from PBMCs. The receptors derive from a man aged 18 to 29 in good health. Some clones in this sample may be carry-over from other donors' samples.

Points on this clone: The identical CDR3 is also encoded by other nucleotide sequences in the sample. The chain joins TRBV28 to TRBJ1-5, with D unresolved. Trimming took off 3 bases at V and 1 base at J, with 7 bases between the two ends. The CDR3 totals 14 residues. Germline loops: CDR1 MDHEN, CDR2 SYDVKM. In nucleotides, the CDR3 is TGTGCCAGCAGTTTCTTGGACAGCAATCAGCCCCAGCATTTT. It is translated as CASSFLDSNQPQHF.

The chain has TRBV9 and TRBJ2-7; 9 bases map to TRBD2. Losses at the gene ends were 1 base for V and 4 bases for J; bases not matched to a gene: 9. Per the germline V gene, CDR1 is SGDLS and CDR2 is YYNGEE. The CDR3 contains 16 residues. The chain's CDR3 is CASSVSGSGSRYEQYF. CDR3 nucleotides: TGTGCCAGCAGCGTATCAGGTAGCGGGAGTCGATACGAGCAGTACTTC.

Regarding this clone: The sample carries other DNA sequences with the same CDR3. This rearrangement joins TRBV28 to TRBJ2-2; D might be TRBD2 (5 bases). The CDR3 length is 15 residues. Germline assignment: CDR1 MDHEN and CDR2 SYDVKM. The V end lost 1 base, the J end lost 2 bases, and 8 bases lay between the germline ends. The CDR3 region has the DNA TGTGCCAGCAGTTTATTTCGGGGTAACACCGGGGAGCTGTTTTTT. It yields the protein CASSLFRGNTGELFF.

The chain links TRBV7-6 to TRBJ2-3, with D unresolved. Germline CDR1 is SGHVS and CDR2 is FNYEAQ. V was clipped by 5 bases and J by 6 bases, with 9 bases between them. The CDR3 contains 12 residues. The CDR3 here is CASSPVWDTQYF. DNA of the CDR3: TGTGCCAGCAGCCCGGTGTGGGATACGCAGTATTTT. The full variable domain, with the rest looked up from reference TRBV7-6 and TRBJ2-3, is GAGVSQSPRYKVTKRGQDVALRCDPISGHVSLYWYRQALGQGPEFLTYFNYEAQQDKSGLPNDRFSAERPEGSISTLTIQRTEQRDSAMYRCASSPVWDTQYFGPGTRLTVL.

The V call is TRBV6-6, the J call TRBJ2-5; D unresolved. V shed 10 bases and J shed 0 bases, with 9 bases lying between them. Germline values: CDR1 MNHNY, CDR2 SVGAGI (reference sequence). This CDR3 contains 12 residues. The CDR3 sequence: CATAGDQETQYF. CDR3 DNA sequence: TGTGCCACGGCCGGAGACCAAGAGACCCAGTACTTC.

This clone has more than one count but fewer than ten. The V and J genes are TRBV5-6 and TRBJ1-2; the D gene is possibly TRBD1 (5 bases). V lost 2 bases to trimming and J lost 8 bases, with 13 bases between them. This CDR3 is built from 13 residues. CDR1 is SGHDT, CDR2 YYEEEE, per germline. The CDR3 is CASSLAAGKGYTF. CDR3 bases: TGTGCCAGCAGCTTAGCGGCAGGGAAAGGCTACACCTTC.

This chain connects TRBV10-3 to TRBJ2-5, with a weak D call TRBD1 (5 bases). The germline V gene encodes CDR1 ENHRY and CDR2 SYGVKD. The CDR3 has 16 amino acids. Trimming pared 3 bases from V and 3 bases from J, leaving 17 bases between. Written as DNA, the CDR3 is TGTGCCATCAGTGACCTCTTCCAGGACACTAAAGAGACCCAGTACTTC. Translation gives CAISDLFQDTKETQYF.

This CDR3 is CATSRLIGEGETQYF. In nucleotides, the CDR3 is TGTGCCACCAGCCGTTTAATAGGGGAAGGGGAGACCCAGTACTTC. The chain uses TRBV15 and TRBJ2-5; tentative D call: TRBD1 (5 bases). The CDR3 extends over 15 amino acids. Germline V gene data show CDR1 as LNHNV and CDR2 as YYDKDF (reference sequence). V was shortened by 5 bases and J by 5 bases, with 18 bases between the two germline ends.

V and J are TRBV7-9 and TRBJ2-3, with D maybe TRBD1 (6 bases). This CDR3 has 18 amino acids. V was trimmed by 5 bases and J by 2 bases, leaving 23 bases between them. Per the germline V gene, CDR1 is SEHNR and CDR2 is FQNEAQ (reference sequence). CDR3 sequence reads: CASSPWGETGFPTDTQYF. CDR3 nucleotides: TGTGCCAGCAGCCCATGGGGCGAGACAGGATTTCCCACAGATACGCAGTATTTT.

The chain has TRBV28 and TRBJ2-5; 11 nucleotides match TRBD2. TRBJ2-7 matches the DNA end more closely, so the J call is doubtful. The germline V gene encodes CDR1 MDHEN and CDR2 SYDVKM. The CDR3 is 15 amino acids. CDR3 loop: CASSFGTSGSYEQYF. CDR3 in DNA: TGTGCCAGCAGTTTCGGGACTAGCGGAAGCTACGAGCAGTACTTC.

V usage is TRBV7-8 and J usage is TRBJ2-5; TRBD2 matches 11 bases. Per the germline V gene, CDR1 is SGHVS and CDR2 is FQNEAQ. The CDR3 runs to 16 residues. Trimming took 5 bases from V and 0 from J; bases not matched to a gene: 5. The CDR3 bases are TGTGCCAGCAGCCGTCTAGCGGGAGGCCACCAAGAGACCCAGTACTTC. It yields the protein CASSRLAGGHQETQYF.

Written as DNA, the CDR3 is TGTGCCAGCAGTGATTTCCTAACAGGGGGCGATTATTCACCCCTCCACTTT. Amino acid sequence: CASSDFLTGGDYSPLHF. V gene TRBV2 combines with J gene TRBJ1-6, with 9 bases identical to TRBD1. J gave up 8 bases and V 3 bases, and 11 bases lay outside the gene matches. This CDR3 is built from 17 residues. Germline V CDR1 and CDR2: SNHLY, FYNNEI.

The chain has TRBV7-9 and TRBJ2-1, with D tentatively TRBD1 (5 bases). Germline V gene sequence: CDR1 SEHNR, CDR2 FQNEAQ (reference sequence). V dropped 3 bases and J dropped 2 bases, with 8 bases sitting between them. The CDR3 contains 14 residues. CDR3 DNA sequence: TGTGCCAGCAGCTTCACGGACACCTACAATGAGCAGTTCTTC. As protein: CASSFTDTYNEQFF.

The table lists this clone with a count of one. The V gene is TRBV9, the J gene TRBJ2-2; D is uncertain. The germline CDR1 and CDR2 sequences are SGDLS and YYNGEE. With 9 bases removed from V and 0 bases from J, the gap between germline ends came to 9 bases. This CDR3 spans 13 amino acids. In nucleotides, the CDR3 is TGTGCCACACCACAGCCGAACACCGGGGAGCTGTTTTTT. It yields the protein CATPQPNTGELFF.

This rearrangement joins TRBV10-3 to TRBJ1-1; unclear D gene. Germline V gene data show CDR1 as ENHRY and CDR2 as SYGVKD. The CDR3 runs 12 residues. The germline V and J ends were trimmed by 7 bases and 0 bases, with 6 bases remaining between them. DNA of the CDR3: TGTGCCATCAATACGGTGAACACTGAAGCTTTCTTT. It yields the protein CAINTVNTEAFF.

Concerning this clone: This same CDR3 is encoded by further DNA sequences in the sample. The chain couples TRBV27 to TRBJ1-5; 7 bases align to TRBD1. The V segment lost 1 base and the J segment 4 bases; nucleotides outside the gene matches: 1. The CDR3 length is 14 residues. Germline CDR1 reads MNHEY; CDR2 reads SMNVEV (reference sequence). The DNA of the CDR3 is TGTGCCAGCAGTTTATTCAGGGGGAATCAGCCCCAGCATTTT. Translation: CASSLFRGNQPQHF.

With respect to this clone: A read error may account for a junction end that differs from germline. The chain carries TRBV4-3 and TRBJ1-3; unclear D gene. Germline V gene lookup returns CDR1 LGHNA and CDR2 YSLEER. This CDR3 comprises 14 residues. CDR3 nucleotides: TGCGCCAGCAGCCAAGATCATGACCACAACACCATACATTTT. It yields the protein CASSQDHDHNTIHF.

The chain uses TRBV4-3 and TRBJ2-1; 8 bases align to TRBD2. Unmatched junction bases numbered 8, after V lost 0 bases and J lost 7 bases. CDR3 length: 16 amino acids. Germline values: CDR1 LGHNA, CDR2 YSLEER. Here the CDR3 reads CASSQDPAGAGNEQFF. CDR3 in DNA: TGCGCCAGCAGCCAAGATCCAGCGGGAGCTGGGAATGAGCAGTTCTTC.

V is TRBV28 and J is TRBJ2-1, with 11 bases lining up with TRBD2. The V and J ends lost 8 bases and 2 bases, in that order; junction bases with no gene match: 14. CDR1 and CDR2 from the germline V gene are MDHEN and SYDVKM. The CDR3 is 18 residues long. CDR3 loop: CASLYEIAGGRTYNEQFF. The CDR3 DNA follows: TGTGCCAGCCTTTATGAGATAGCGGGAGGGAGAACCTACAATGAGCAGTTCTTC.

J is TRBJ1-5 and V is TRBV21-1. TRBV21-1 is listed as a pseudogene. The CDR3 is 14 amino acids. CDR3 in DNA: TGTGCCAGCAGCAAAGGGCAGGAGAATCAGCCCCAGCATTTT. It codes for CASSKGQENQPQHF.

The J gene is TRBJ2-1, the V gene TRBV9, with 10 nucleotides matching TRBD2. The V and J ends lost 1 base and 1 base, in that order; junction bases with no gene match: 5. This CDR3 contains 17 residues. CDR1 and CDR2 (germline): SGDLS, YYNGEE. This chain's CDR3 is CASSVSSGRGSYNEQFF. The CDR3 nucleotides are TGTGCCAGCAGCGTATCAAGCGGGAGGGGTTCCTACAATGAGCAGTTCTTC.

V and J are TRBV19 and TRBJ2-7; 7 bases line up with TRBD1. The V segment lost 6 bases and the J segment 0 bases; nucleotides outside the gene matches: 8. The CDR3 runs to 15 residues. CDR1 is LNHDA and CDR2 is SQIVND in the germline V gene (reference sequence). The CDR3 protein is CASSINRDSSYEQYF. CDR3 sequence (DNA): TGTGCCAGTAGCATAAACCGGGACAGCTCCTACGAGCAGTACTTC.

CDR3 DNA: TGTGCCACCAGCAGGAGTAGAAACGACGAGCAGTACTTC. Its protein product is CATSRSRNDEQYF. The chain uses TRBV15 and TRBJ2-7; D not resolved. The CDR3 consists of 13 residues. The germline V gene encodes CDR1 LNHNV and CDR2 YYDKDF (reference sequence). Deletions cut 3 bases from V and 5 bases from J, with 11 bases between.

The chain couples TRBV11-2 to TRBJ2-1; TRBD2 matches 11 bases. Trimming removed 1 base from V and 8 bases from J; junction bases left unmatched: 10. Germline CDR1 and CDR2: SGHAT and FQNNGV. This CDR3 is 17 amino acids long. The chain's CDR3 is CASSLVRRLAGGDEQFF. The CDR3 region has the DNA TGTGCCAGCAGCTTAGTGCGTCGTCTAGCGGGAGGCGATGAGCAGTTCTTC.

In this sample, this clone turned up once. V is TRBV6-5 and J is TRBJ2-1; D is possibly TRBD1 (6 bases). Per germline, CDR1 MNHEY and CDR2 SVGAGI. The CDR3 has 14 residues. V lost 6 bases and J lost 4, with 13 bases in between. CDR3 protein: CASRTQGLYNEQFF. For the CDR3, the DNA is TGTGCCAGCAGGACACAGGGCCTATACAATGAGCAGTTCTTC.